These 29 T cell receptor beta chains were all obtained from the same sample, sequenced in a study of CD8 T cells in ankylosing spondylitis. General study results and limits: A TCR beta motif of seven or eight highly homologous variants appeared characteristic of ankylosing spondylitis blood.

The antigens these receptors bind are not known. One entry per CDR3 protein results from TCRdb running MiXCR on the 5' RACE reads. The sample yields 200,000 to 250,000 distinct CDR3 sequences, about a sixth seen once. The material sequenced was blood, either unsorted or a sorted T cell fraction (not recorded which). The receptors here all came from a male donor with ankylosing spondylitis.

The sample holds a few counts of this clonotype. In DNA, the CDR3 is TGTGCCAGCAGCTTCGTTGGCCGGGCCGGGGAGCTGTTTTTT. Protein product: CASSFVGRAGELFF. The chain uses TRBV7-9 and TRBJ2-2; no clear D gene. V lost 3 bases to trimming and J lost 6 bases, with 11 bases between them. This CDR3 comprises 14 residues. The germline V gene encodes CDR1 SEHNR and CDR2 FQNEAQ (reference sequence).

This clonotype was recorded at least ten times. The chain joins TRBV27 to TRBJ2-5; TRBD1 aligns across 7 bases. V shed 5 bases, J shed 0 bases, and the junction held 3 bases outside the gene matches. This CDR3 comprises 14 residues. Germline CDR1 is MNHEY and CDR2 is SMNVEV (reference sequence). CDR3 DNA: TGTGCCAGCAGTGCCGACAGGGACCAAGAGACCCAGTACTTC. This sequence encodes CASSADRDQETQYF.

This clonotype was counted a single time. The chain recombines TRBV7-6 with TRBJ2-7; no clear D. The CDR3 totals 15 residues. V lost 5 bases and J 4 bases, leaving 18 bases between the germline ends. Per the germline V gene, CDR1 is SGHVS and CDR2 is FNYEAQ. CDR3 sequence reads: CASSSLGSRLYEQYF. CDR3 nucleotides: TGTGCCAGCAGCAGCTTAGGTTCGAGGTTATACGAGCAGTACTTC.

The CDR3 DNA follows: TGCGCCAGCAGCCCCCGGACAGGGGACACAGATACGCAGTATTTT. As protein: CASSPRTGDTDTQYF. V gene TRBV4-1 combines with J gene TRBJ2-3, with TRBD1 matching 9 bases. Germline trimming cut 4 bases from V and 2 bases from J; bases unmatched to any gene: 4. This CDR3 comprises 15 residues. Germline values: CDR1 MGHRA, CDR2 YSYEKL.

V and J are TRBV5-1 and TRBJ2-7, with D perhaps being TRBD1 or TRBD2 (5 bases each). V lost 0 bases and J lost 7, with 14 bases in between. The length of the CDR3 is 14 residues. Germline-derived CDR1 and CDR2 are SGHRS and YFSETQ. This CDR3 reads CASSLEGTTLEQYF. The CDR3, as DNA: TGCGCCAGCAGCTTGGAAGGGACCACCTTGGAGCAGTACTTC.

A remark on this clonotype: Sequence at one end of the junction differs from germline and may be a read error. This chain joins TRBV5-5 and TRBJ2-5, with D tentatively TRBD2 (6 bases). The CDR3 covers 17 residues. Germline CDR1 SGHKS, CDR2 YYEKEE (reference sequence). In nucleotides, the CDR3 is TGTGCCAGCAGCACGGGGGTCGGGACCACTTACCTAGAGACCCAGCACTTC. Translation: CASSTGVGTTYLETQHF.

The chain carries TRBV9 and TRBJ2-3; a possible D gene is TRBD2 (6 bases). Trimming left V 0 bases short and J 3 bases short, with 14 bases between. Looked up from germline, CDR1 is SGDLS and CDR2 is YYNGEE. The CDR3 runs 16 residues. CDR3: CASSVAASVRTDTQYF. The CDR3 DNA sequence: TGTGCCAGCAGCGTAGCGGCTAGCGTAAGGACAGATACGCAGTATTTT.

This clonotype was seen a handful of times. The CDR3 nucleotides read TGTGCCAGCAGCTTATTACAGGGAAGCTCCTACAATGAGCAGTTCTTC. Protein product: CASSLLQGSSYNEQFF. This chain connects TRBV7-9 to TRBJ2-1; perhaps TRBD1 as D (6 bases). CDR1 is SEHNR and CDR2 is FQNEAQ in the germline V gene (reference sequence). The CDR3 totals 16 residues. V was shortened by 2 bases and J by 0 bases, with 11 bases between the two germline ends.

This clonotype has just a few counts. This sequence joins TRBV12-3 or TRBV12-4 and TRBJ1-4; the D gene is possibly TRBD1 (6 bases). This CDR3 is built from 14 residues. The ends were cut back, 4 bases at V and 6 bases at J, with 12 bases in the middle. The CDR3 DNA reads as TGTGCCAGCAGTTCAAGAAGGGGGGATGAAAAACTGTTTTTT. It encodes CASSSRRGDEKLFF.

The CDR3 DNA sequence: TGTGCCAGCAGCTCTGGACTAGGACCGGCCAATGAGCAGTTCTTC. This gives the protein CASSSGLGPANEQFF. The chain has TRBV11-3 and TRBJ2-1; 7 bases are a match to TRBD2. With V trimmed by 4 bases and J by 6 bases, 9 bases remained unmatched. Germline V gene sequence: CDR1 SGHNT, CDR2 YENEEA. The CDR3 extends over 15 amino acids. Full variable domain (outside the CDR3, taken from reference TRBV11-3 and TRBJ2-1): EAGVVQSPRYKIIEKKQPVAFWCNPISGHNTLYWYLQNLGQGPELLIRYENEEAVDDSQLPKDRFSAERLKGVDSTLKIQPAELGDSAVYLCASSSGLGPANEQFFGPGTRLTVL.

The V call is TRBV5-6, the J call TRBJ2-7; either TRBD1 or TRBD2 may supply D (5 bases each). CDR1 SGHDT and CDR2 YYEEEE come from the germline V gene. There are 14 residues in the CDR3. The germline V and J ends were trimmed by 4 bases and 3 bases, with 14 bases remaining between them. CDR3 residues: CASSPGDGDYEQYF. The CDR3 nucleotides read TGTGCCAGCAGCCCTGGGGACGGAGACTACGAGCAGTACTTC. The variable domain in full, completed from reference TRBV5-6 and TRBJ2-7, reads DAGVTQSPTHLIKTRGQQVTLRCSPKSGHDTVSWYQQALGQGPQFIFQYYEEEERQRGNFPDRFSGHQFPNYSSELNVNALLLGDSALYLCASSPGDGDYEQYFGPGTRLTVT.

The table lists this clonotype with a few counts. CDR3: CATSRDGGLGDEQYF. The DNA of the CDR3 is TGTGCCACCAGCAGAGATGGAGGGCTTGGCGACGAGCAGTACTTC. The rearrangement uses TRBV15 and TRBJ2-7; D is possibly TRBD2 (6 bases). The CDR3 has 15 amino acids. In germline, CDR1 is LNHNV, CDR2 YYDKDF (reference sequence). Trimming removed 0 bases at V and 5 bases at J, with 14 bases between.

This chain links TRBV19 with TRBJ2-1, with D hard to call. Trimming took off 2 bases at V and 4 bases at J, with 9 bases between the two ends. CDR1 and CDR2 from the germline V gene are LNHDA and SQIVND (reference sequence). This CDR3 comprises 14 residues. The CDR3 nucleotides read TGTGCCAGTAGTATACGACTCGATTACAATGAGCAGTTCTTC. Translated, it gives CASSIRLDYNEQFF.

CDR3 in amino acids: CASSLDPGTMNTEAFF. DNA for the CDR3: TGTGCCAGCAGCTTAGATCCAGGGACCATGAACACTGAAGCTTTCTTT. The chain carries TRBV7-2 and TRBJ1-1; perhaps TRBD1 as D (5 bases). CDR1 and CDR2 from the germline V gene are SGHTA and FQGNSA. The ends were cut back, 1 base at V and 0 bases at J, with 12 bases in the middle. This CDR3 comprises 16 residues.

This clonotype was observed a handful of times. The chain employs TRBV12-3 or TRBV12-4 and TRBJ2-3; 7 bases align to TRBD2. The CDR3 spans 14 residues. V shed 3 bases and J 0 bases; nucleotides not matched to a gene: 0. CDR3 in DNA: TGTGCCAGCAGTTTCGGGGGGAGCACAGATACGCAGTATTTT. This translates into CASSFGGSTDTQYF.

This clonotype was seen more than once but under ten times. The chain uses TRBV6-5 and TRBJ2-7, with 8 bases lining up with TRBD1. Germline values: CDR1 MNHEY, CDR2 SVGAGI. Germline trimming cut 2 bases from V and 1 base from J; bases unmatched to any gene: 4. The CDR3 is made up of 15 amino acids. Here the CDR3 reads CASSYLGTGSYEQYF. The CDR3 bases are TGTGCCAGCAGTTACCTCGGGACAGGATCCTACGAGCAGTACTTC.

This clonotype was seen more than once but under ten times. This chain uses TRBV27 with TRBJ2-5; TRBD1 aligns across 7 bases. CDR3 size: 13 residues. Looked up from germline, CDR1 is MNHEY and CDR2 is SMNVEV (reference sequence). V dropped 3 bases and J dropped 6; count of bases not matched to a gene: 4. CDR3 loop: CASSFDRAQTQYF. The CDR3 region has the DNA TGTGCCAGCAGTTTCGACAGGGCCCAGACCCAGTACTTC.

The CDR3 region is CASINSDREQFF. CDR3 sequence (DNA): TGTGCCAGTATCAATAGCGATCGGGAGCAGTTCTTC. The gene calls are TRBV19 and TRBJ2-1, with D possibly TRBD2 on 5 matching bases. Per the germline V gene, CDR1 is LNHDA and CDR2 is SQIVND (reference sequence). The CDR3 is made up of 12 amino acids. V lost 7 bases and J lost 10, with 14 bases in between.

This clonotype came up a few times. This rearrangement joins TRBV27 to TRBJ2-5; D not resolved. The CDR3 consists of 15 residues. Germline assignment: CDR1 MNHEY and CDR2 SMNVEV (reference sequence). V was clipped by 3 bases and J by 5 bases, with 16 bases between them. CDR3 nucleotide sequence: TGTGCCAGCAGTTTTGGGCAGAGTAACGCGGAGACCCAGTACTTC. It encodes CASSFGQSNAETQYF.

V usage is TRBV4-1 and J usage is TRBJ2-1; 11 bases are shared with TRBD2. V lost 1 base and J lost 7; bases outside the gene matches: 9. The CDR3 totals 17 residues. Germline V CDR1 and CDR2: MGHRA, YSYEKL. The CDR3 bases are TGCGCCAGCAGCCAAGCAGCTAGCGGGGGGAGTCGTAATGAGCAGTTCTTC. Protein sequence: CASSQAASGGSRNEQFF.

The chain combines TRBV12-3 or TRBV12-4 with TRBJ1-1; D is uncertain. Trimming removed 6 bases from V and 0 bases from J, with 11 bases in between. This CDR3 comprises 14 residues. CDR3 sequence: CASSPRKMNTEAFF. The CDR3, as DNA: TGTGCCAGCAGCCCTAGAAAAATGAACACTGAAGCTTTCTTT.

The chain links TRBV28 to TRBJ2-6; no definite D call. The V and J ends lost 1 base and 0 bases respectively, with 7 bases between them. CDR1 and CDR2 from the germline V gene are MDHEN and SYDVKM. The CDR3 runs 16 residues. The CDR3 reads CASSLSAASGANVLTF. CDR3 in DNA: TGTGCCAGCAGTTTATCGGCAGCCTCTGGGGCCAACGTCCTGACTTTC.

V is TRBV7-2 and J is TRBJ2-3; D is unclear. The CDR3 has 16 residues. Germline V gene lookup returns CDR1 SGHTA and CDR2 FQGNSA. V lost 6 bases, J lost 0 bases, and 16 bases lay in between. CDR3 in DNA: TGTGCCAGCAGTTTGGGAACGGTGTCTAGCACAGATACGCAGTATTTT. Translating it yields CASSLGTVSSTDTQYF.

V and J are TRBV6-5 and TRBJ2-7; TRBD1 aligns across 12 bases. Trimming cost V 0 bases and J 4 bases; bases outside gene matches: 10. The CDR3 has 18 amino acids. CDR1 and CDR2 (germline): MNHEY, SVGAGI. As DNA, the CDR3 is TGTGCCAGCAGTTACTCGGGTGAGGGACAGGGGGCTTTTTACGAGCAGTACTTC. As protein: CASSYSGEGQGAFYEQYF.

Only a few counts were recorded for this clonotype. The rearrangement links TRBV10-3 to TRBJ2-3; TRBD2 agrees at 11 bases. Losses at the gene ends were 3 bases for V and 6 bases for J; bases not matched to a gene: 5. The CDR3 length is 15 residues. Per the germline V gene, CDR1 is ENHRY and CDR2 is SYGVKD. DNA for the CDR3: TGTGCCATCAGTGATCCTAGCGGGGGGTTGGATACGCAGTATTTT. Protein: CAISDPSGGLDTQYF.

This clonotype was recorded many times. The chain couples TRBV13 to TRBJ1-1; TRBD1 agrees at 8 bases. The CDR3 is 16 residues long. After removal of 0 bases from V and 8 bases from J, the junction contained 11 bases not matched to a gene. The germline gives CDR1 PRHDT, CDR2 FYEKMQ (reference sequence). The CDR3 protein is CASSLGQGVFRKEAFF. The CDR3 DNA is TGTGCCAGCAGCTTAGGACAGGGGGTTTTCAGAAAAGAAGCTTTCTTT. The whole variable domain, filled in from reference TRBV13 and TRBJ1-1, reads AAGVIQSPRHLIKEKRETATLKCYPIPRHDTVYWYQQGPGQDPQFLISFYEKMQSDKGSIPDRFSAQQFSDYHSELNMSSLELGDSALYFCASSLGQGVFRKEAFFGQGTRLTVV.

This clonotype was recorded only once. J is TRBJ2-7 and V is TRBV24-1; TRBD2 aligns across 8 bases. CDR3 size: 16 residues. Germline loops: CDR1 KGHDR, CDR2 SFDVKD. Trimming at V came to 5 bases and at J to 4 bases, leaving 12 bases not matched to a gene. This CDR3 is CATSALTSGGNYEQYF. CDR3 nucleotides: TGTGCCACCAGTGCCCTCACTAGCGGAGGCAATTACGAGCAGTACTTC.

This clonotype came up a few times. CDR3 sequence reads: CASSWDGAMNTEAFF. CDR3 bases: TGTGCCAGCAGTTGGGACGGGGCGATGAACACTGAAGCTTTCTTT. The V and J genes are TRBV27 and TRBJ1-1; D possibly corresponds to TRBD1 (5 bases). V lost 4 bases and J 0 bases, leaving 12 bases between the germline ends. The CDR3 contains 15 residues. Germline lookup yields CDR1 MNHEY and CDR2 SMNVEV (reference sequence).

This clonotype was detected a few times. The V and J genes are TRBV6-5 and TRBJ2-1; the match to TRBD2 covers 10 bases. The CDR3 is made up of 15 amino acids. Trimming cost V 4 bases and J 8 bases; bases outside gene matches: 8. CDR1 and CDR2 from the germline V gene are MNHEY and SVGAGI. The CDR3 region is CASSLAGGPGDEQFF. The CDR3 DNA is TGTGCCAGCAGTTTAGCGGGGGGCCCCGGCGATGAGCAGTTCTTC.